The following is a T cell receptor (beta chain) sequence with its context. Its cognate antigen is unknown. Repertoires were generated with immunoSEQ multiplex PCR, while TCRdb's copy carries only in-frame clones and drops some. Of approximately 75,000 clones listed, about 88% were seen once; the top ten hold 0.3% to 0.4%. The sample is drawn from a study of OX40 agonist ivuxolimab in advanced cancers. Overall study results and limits: Also present in some nonresponders was a low level of normalized T-cell clonal expansion. In CD8+ T cells, expanded clones were on average more numerous than in CD4+. Doses of 0.1 to 3.0 mg/kg were accompanied by clonal expansion of CD4+ and CD8+ blood T cells by week 6.

With V trimmed by 3 bases and J by 6 bases, 10 bases remained unmatched. CDR1 and CDR2 from the germline V gene are SGHRS and YFSETQ. The CDR3 consists of 17 residues. The material was CD4+ or CD8+ T cells sorted from blood, obtained in a trial of the OX40 agonist ivuxolimab. The gene calls are TRBV5-1 and TRBJ2-2; 11 nucleotides agree with TRBD2. This TCR came from an adult with an advanced solid tumor such as melanoma, head and neck, liver or kidney cancer. The CDR3 bases are TGCGCCAGCAGCTGGGGAATAGCGGGAGGGCCCTCCGGGGAGCTGTTTTTT. Translation gives CASSWGIAGGPSGELFF.